In its sample, the clone carrying this T cell receptor beta chain was seen a few times. The data were obtained in a study of patients and donors after allogeneic stem cell transplantation. From the RT-PCR reads, TCRdb called clonotypes with MiXCR, one entry per CDR3 protein. In the table there are under 170,000 distinct CDR3 sequences, about two fifths of which are singletons. There are 13 residues in the CDR3. V lost 4 bases to trimming and J lost 7 bases; unmatched junction nucleotides: 4. Per the germline V gene, CDR1 is SGHTA and CDR2 is FQGTGA. This clonotype originated in a human donor who was either an allogeneic HSCT recipient or a stem cell or donor lymphocyte infusion donor (not recorded which). It is not recorded whose cells these are; they may come from a transplant donor. The J gene is TRBJ2-5, the V gene TRBV7-3, with 9 bases aligning to TRBD1. Material for sequencing was blood, either unsorted or a sorted T cell fraction (not recorded which). CDR3 residues: CASSWTGVTTQYF. CDR3 bases: TGTGCCAGCAGCTGGACAGGGGTTACGACCCAGTACTTC.